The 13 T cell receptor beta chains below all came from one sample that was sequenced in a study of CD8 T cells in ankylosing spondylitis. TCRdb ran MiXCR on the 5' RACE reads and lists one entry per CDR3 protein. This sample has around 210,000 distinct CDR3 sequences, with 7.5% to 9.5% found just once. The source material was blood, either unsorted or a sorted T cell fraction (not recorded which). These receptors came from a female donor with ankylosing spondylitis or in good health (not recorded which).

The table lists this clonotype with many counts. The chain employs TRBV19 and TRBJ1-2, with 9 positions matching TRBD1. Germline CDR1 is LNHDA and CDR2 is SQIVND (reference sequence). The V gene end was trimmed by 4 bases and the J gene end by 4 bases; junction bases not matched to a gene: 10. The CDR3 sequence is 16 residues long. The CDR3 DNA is TGTGCCAGTAGTAACGATCCCGGGACAGGGTTCTATGGCTACACCTTC. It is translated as CASSNDPGTGFYGYTF. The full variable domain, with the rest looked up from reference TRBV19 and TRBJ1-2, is DGGITQSPKYLFRKEGQNVTLSCEQNLNHDAMYWYRQDPGQGLRLIYYSQIVNDFQKGDIAEGYSVSREKKESFPLTVTSAQKNPTAFYLCASSNDPGTGFYGYTFGSGTRLTVV.

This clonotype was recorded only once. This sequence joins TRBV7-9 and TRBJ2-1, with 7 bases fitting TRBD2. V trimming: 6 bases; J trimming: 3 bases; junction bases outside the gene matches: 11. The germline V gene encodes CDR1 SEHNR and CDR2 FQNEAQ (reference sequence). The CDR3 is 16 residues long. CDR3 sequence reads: CASRDLSGNSYNEQFF. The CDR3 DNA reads TGTGCCAGCAGAGACCTCAGCGGGAATAGCTACAATGAGCAGTTCTTC.

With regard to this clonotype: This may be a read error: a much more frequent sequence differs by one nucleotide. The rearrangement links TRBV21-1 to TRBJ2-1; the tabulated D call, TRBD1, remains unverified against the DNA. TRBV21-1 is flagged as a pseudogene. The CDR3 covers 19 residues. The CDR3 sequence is CAGSPILKGTGSTYNEQFF. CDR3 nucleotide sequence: TGTGCCGGCAGCCCGATCCTTAAGGGGACAGGGAGTACCTACAATGAGCAGTTCTTC.

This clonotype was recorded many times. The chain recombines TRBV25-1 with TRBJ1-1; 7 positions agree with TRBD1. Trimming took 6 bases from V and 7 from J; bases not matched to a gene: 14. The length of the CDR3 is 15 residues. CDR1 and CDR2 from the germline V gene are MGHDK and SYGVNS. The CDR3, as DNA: TGTGCCAGCAGACTTCCGACAGGGAATGGGGGTGAAGCTTTCTTT. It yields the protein CASRLPTGNGGEAFF. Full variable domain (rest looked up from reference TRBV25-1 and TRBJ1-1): EADIYQTPRYLVIGTGKKITLECSQTMGHDKMYWYQQDPGMELHLIHYSYGVNSTEKGDLSSESTVSRIRTEHFPLTLESARPSHTSQYLCASRLPTGNGGEAFFGQGTRLTVV.

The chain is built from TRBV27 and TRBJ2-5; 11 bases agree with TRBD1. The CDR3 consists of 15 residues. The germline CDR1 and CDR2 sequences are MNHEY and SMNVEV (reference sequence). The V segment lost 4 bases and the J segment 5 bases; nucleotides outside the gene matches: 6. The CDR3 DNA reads TGTGCCAGCAGTTCCCGGACAGGGGGCTTGGAGACCCAGTACTTC. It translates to CASSSRTGGLETQYF.

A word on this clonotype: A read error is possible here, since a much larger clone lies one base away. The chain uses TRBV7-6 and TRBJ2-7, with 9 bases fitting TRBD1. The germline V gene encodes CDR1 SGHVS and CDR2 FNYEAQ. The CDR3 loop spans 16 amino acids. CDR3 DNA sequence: TGTGCCAGCAACTTAGCTCCCGGGACAGGGACATACGAGCAGTACTTC. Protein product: CASNLAPGTGTYEQYF.

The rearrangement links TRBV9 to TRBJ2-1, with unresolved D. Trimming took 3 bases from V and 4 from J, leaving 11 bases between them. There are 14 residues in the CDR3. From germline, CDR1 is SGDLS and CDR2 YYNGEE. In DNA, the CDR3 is TGTGCCAGCAGCGCACTCCTGGAATACAATGAGCAGTTCTTC. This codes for CASSALLEYNEQFF.

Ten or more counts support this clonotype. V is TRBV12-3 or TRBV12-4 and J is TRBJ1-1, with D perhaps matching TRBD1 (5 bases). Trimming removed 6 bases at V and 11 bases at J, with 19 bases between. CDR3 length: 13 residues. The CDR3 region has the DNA TGTGCCAGCAGATTCGGCCCGGGACTCGAGGCTTTCTTT. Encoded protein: CASRFGPGLEAFF.

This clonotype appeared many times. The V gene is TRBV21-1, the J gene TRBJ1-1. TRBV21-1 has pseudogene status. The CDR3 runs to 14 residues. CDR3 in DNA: TGTGCCAGCAGCCCGCGTGGGGTAAACACTGAAGCTTTCTTT. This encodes CASSPRGVNTEAFF.

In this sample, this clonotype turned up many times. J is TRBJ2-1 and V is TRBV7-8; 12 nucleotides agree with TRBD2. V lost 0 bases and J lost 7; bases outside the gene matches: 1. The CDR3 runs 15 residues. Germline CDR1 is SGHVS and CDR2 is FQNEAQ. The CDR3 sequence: CASSLAGLAGNEQFF. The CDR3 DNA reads TGTGCCAGCAGCTTAGCGGGACTAGCGGGTAATGAGCAGTTCTTC. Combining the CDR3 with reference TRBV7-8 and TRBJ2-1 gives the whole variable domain GAGVSQSPRYKVAKRGQDVALRCDPISGHVSLFWYQQALGQGPEFLTYFQNEAQLDKSGLPSDRFFAERPEGSVSTLKIQRTQQEDSAVYLCASSLAGLAGNEQFFGPGTRLTVL.

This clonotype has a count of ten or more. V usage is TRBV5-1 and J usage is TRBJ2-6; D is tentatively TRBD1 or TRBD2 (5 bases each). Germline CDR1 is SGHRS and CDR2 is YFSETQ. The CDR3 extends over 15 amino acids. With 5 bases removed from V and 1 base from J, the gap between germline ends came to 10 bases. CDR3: CASRGTESGANVLTF. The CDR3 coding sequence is TGCGCCAGCAGGGGGACGGAATCTGGGGCCAACGTCCTGACTTTC.

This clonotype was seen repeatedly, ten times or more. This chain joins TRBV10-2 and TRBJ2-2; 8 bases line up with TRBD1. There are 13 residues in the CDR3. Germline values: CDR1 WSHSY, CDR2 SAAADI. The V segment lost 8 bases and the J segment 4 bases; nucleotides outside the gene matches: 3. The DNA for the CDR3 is TGCGCCAGCGACAGGGGCCCCACCGGGGAGCTGTTTTTT. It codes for CASDRGPTGELFF.

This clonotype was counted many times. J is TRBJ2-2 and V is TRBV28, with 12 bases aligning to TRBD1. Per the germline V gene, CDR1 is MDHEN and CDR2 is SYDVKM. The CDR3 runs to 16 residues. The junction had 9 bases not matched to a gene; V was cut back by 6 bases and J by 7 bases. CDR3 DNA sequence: TGTGCCAGCAGATCCCCGGGACAGGGGGCCTTCGGGGAGCTGTTTTTT. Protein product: CASRSPGQGAFGELFF.